The next 17 T cell receptor beta chains were all read from a single sample in a study of T cells in localized non-small cell lung cancer. Libraries were prepared by immunoSEQ multiplex PCR; TCRdb keeps only in-frame clonotypes and omits some of them. The sample has 25,000 or so clones; around nine tenths are singletons. Sequenced material: peripheral blood, taken before any cancer treatment. All receptors come from a female donor aged 60 or older with stage I lung adenocarcinoma.

This chain connects TRBV5-6 to TRBJ1-2; D perhaps matches TRBD1 (5 bases). The CDR3 length is 15 residues. Germline CDR1 and CDR2: SGHDT and YYEEEE. V was pared by 6 bases and J by 3 bases, with 18 bases between. The CDR3 loop is CASMRDAPGDYGYTF. The CDR3 DNA sequence: TGTGCCAGCATGCGGGACGCTCCCGGGGACTATGGCTACACCTTC.

The V and J genes are TRBV19 and TRBJ2-1; 16 bases are a match to TRBD2. Germline assignment: CDR1 LNHDA and CDR2 SQIVND (reference sequence). V was pared by 5 bases and J by 7 bases, with 5 bases of the junction left unmatched. This CDR3 contains 16 residues. CDR3 sequence (DNA): TGTGCCAGTAGTTCACCGGGACTAGCGGGAGGGAATGAGCAGTTCTTC. Encoded protein: CASSSPGLAGGNEQFF.

This chain joins TRBV6-5 and TRBJ2-7; 11 bases line up with TRBD2. This CDR3 has 13 residues. Germline values: CDR1 MNHEY, CDR2 SVGAGI. V shed 6 bases, J shed 6 bases, and the junction held 4 bases outside the gene matches. CDR3 in DNA: TGTGCCAGCAGCGATAGCGGGGGGGGCGAGCAGTACTTC. Amino acid sequence: CASSDSGGGEQYF.

The V call is TRBV11-3, the J call TRBJ2-3; D gene ambiguous. Trimming shortened V by 0 bases and J by 6 bases, and 13 bases separated the two germline ends. Germline loops: CDR1 SGHNT, CDR2 YENEEA. The CDR3 sequence is 15 residues long. The CDR3 coding sequence is TGTGCCAGCAGCTTAGAAAGTCACTCCGGGGATACGCAGTATTTT. Translated: CASSLESHSGDTQYF.

The CDR3 DNA is TGTGCCAGCAGTTCAACCCTTAGACAGGGGGAGTACTACGAGCAGTACTTC. Residues: CASSSTLRQGEYYEQYF. This chain uses TRBV27 with TRBJ2-7, with 9 bases aligning to TRBD1. CDR3 size: 17 residues. V dropped 4 bases and J dropped 3; count of bases not matched to a gene: 13. CDR1 is MNHEY, CDR2 SMNVEV, per germline (reference sequence).

The chain carries TRBV2 and TRBJ2-1; 9 bases line up with TRBD2. The CDR3 has 14 amino acids. The germline gives CDR1 SNHLY, CDR2 FYNNEI. The V gene end was trimmed by 6 bases and the J gene end by 4 bases; junction bases not matched to a gene: 4. The CDR3 bases are TGTGCCAGCAGCGGGACTAGCCATTACAATGAGCAGTTCTTC. Translating it yields CASSGTSHYNEQFF.

V usage is TRBV11-3 and J usage is TRBJ1-1; 9 nucleotides match TRBD1. CDR3 size: 13 residues. The germline CDR1 and CDR2 sequences are SGHNT and YENEEA. V shed 3 bases and J 10 bases; nucleotides not matched to a gene: 6. CDR3 DNA sequence: TGTGCCAGCAGCTTGACAGGGGGGGCCGTAGCTTTCTTT. It translates to CASSLTGGAVAFF.

J is TRBJ1-1 and V is TRBV5-4, with D unclear. The V gene's germline CDR1 is SGHNT and CDR2 YYREEE (reference sequence). This CDR3 has 15 amino acids. The ends were cut back, 4 bases at V and 0 bases at J, with 13 bases in the middle. The CDR3 DNA sequence: TGTGCCAGCAGCGCCTTCGCAGGCCTGAACACTGAAGCTTTCTTT. Its translation: CASSAFAGLNTEAFF.

The V and J genes are TRBV2 and TRBJ1-6; D is possibly TRBD1 (5 bases). The CDR3 has 13 amino acids. CDR1 and CDR2 (germline): SNHLY, FYNNEI. Trimming took 6 bases from V and 6 from J, leaving 9 bases between them. The CDR3: CASRGPVNSPLHF. CDR3 nucleotide sequence: TGTGCCAGCAGGGGACCAGTTAATTCACCCCTCCACTTT.

The chain is built from TRBV7-3 and TRBJ2-2, with no clear D. Deletions cut 2 bases from V and 1 base from J, with 2 bases between. CDR1 is SGHTA, CDR2 FQGTGA, per germline. CDR3 length: 13 residues. CDR3 sequence reads: CASSLGNTGELFF. CDR3 DNA sequence: TGTGCCAGCAGCTTAGGGAACACCGGGGAGCTGTTTTTT.

CDR3 protein: CASSLGGVENLQPQHF. CDR3 nucleotide sequence: TGTGCCAGCAGCTTAGGGGGGGTGGAGAATCTTCAGCCCCAGCATTTT. This chain joins TRBV7-2 and TRBJ1-5, with D perhaps matching TRBD1 (5 bases). Germline CDR1 SGHTA, CDR2 FQGNSA. CDR3 size: 16 residues. Trimming cost V 1 base and J 6 bases, with 16 bases left between them.

Turning to this clone: One junction end does not reproduce the germline sequence, and a read error may be involved. This sequence joins TRBV7-7 and TRBJ2-5, with D unresolved. The germline gives CDR1 SSHAT, CDR2 FNYEAQ (reference sequence). The CDR3 sequence is 13 residues long. The CDR3 DNA follows: TGTGCTAGCAGCCAAGGACGGCAAGAGACCCAGTACTTC. Protein product: CASSQGRQETQYF. The entire variable domain, with the rest obtained from reference TRBV7-7 and TRBJ2-5, is as follows: GAGVSQSPRYKVTKRGQDVTLRCDPISSHATLYWYQQALGQGPEFLTYFNYEAQPDKSGLPSDRFSAERPEGSISTLTIQRTEQRDSAMYRCASSQGRQETQYFGPGTRLLVL.

The V and J genes are TRBV5-8 and TRBJ2-1, with 9 bases lining up with TRBD1. The CDR3 extends over 13 amino acids. The V gene end was trimmed by 4 bases and the J gene end by 13 bases; junction bases not matched to a gene: 9. The germline CDR1 and CDR2 sequences are SGHTS and YDEGEE. The CDR3 region is CASSRRDRVFQFF. The CDR3 DNA sequence: TGTGCCAGCAGCAGGAGGGACAGGGTCTTCCAGTTCTTC.

This clone was detected a few times. CDR3 loop: CASSEGNTEAFF. The CDR3 DNA reads as TGTGCCAGCAGCGAGGGGAACACTGAAGCTTTCTTT. The rearrangement links TRBV11-2 to TRBJ1-1; D uncertain. There are 12 residues in the CDR3. Trimming left V 5 bases short and J 1 base short, with 5 bases between. Germline V gives CDR1 SGHAT, CDR2 FQNNGV.

The rearrangement links TRBV2 to TRBJ2-5; 7 positions match TRBD1. The CDR3 length is 12 residues. V dropped 10 bases and J dropped 3; count of bases not matched to a gene: 5. CDR1 and CDR2 (germline): SNHLY, FYNNEI. CDR3 nucleotide sequence: TGTGCCACTCGGGACAGAAAAGAGACCCAGTACTTC. It translates to CATRDRKETQYF.

The table lists this clone with a count of one. The chain recombines TRBV30 with TRBJ1-4; D may be TRBD1 (5 bases). Between the trimmed V and J ends, which lost 3 bases and 8 bases, there was a span of 16 bases. This CDR3 spans 14 amino acids. Germline lookup yields CDR1 GTSNPN and CDR2 SVGIG (reference sequence). As DNA, the CDR3 is TGTGCCTGGAGGGGCGGAACTTCAGGGGAAAAACTGTTTTTT. Protein: CAWRGGTSGEKLFF.

This clone was observed once. Here the CDR3 DNA reads TGTGCCAGCAGCCGGGACAGGGGGAGTTACTCACCCCTCCACTTT. Protein: CASSRDRGSYSPLHF. This chain connects TRBV7-9 to TRBJ1-6; 11 bases are shared with TRBD1. The V segment lost 5 bases and the J segment 10 bases; nucleotides outside the gene matches: 7. Germline V gene lookup returns CDR1 SEHNR and CDR2 FQNEAQ (reference sequence). This CDR3 spans 15 amino acids.